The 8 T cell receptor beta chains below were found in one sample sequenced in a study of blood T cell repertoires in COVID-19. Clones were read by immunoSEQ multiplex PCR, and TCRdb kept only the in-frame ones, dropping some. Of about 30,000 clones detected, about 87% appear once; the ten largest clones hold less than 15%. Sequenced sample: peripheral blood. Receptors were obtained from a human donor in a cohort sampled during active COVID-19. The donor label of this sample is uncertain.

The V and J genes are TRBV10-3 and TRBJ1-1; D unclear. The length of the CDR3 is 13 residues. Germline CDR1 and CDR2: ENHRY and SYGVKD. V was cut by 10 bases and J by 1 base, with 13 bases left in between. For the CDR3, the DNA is TGTGCCACGCAGAGGTTCCCGAACACTGAAGCTTTCTTT. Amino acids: CATQRFPNTEAFF.

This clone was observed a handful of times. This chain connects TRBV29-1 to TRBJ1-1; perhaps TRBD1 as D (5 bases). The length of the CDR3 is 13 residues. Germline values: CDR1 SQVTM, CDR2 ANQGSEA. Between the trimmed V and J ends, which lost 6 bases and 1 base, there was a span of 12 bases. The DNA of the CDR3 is TGCAGCGTGTCGGAGGGGACGAACACTGAAGCTTTCTTT. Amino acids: CSVSEGTNTEAFF.

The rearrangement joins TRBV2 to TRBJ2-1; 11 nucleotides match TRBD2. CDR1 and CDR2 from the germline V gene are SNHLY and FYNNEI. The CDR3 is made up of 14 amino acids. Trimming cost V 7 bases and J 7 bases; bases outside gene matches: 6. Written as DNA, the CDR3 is TGTGCCAGCACCACTAGCGGGGGAGCGAATGAGCAGTTCTTC. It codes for CASTTSGGANEQFF.

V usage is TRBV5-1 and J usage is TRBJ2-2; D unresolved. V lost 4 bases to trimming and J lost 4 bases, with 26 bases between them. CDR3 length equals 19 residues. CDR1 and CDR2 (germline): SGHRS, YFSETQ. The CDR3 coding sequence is TGCGCCAGCAGCCGAAGTGTCGTCTCGCCGGCTGTAGCCACCGGGGAGCTGTTTTTT. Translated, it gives CASSRSVVSPAVATGELFF.

CDR3 sequence reads: CASSRKSGAMNTEAFF. The CDR3 nucleotides read TGTGCCAGCAGCCGGAAGAGTGGAGCCATGAACACTGAAGCTTTCTTT. The chain combines TRBV14 with TRBJ1-1; D not resolved. V was cut by 4 bases and J by 0 bases, with 15 bases left in between. CDR1 and CDR2 (germline): SGHDN, FVKESK. This CDR3 has 16 residues.

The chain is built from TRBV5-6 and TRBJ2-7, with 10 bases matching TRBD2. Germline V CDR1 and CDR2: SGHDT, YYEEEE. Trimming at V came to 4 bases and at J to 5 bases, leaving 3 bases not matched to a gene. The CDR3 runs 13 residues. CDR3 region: CASSGTSGDEQYF. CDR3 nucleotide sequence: TGTGCCAGCAGCGGCACTAGCGGGGACGAGCAGTACTTC.

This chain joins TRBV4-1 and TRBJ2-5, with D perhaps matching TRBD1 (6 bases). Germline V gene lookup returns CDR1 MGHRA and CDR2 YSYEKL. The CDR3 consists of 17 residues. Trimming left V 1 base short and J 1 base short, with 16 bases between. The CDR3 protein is CASSQVGRGQAQETQYF. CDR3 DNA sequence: TGCGCCAGCAGCCAAGTCGGCAGGGGCCAGGCCCAAGAGACCCAGTACTTC.

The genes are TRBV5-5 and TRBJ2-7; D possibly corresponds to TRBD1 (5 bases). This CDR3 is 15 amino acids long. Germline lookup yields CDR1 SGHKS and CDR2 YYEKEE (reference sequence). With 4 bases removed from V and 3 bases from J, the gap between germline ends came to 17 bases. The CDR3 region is CASSPFFTGSYEQYF. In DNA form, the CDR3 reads TGTGCCAGCAGCCCCTTTTTTACAGGTAGCTACGAGCAGTACTTC.